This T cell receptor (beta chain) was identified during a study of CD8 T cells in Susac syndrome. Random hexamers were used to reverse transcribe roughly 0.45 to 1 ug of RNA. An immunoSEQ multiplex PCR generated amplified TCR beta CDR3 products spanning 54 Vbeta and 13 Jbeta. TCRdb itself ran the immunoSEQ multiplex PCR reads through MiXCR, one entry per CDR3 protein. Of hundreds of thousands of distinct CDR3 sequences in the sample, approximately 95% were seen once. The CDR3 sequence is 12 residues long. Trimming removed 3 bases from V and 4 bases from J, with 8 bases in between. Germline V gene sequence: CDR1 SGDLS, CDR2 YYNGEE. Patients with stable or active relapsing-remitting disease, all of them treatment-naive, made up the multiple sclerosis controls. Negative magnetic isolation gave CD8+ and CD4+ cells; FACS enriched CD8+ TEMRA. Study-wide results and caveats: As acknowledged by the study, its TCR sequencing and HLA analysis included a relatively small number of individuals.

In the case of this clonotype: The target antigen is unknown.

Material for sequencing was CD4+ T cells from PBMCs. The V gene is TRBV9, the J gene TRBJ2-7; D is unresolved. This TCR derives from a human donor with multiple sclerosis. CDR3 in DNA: TGTGCCAGCAGCGCGACATCTTACGAGCAGTACTTC. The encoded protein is CASSATSYEQYF.